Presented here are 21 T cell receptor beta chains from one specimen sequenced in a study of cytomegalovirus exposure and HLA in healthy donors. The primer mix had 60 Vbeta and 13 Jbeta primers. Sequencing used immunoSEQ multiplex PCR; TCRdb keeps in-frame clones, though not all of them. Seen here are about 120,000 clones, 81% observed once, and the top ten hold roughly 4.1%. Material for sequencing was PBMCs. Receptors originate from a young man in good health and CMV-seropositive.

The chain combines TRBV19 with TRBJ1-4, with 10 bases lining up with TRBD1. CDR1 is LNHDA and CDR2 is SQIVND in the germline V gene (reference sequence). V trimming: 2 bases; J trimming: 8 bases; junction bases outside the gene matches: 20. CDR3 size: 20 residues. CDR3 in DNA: TGTGCCAGTAGTATACCGGCCGGGACAGGGGATTACTTTTTGGAGGAAAAACTGTTTTTT. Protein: CASSIPAGTGDYFLEEKLFF.

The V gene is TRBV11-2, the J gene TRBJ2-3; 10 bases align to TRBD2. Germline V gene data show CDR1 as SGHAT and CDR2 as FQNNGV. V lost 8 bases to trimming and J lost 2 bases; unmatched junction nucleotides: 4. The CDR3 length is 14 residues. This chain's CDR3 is CASGLAASTDTQYF. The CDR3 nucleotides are TGTGCCAGCGGACTAGCGGCGTCCACAGATACGCAGTATTTT. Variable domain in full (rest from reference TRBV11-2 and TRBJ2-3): EAGVAQSPRYKIIEKRQSVAFWCNPISGHATLYWYQQILGQGPKLLIQFQNNGVVDDSQLPKDRFSAERLKGVDSTLKIQPAKLEDSAVYLCASGLAASTDTQYFGPGTRLTVL.

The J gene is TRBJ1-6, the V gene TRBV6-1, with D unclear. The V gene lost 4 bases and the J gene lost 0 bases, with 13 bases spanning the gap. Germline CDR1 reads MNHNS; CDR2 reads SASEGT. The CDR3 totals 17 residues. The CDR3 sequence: CASSGERFSSYNSPLHF. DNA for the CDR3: TGTGCCAGCAGTGGTGAACGTTTCAGCTCCTATAATTCACCCCTCCACTTT.

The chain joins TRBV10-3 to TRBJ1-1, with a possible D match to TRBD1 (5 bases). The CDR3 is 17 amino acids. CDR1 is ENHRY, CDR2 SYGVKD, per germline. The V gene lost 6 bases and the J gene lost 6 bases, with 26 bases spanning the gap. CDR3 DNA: TGTGCCATCAGATCACTGACCGGGGAGGGGTTTAACTCTGAAGCTTTCTTT. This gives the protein CAIRSLTGEGFNSEAFF.

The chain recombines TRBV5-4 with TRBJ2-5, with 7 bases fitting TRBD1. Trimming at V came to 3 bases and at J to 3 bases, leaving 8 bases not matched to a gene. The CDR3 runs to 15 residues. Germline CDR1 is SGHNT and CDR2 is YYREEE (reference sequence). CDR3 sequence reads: CASSSAKDRKETQYF. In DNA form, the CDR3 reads TGTGCCAGCAGCTCGGCCAAGGACAGGAAAGAGACCCAGTACTTC.

DNA of the CDR3: TGCGCCAGCAGCCAAGCTTCGCAGCGGGGAAACACTGAAGCTTTCTTT. This translates into CASSQASQRGNTEAFF. The rearrangement uses TRBV4-3 and TRBJ1-1; D is ambiguous. CDR1 is LGHNA, CDR2 YSLEER, per germline. The V gene lost 1 base and the J gene lost 2 bases, with 14 bases spanning the gap. The CDR3 is made up of 16 amino acids.

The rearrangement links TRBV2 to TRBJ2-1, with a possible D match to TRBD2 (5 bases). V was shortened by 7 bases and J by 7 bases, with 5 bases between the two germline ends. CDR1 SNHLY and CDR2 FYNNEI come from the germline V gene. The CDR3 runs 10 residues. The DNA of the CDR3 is TGTGCCAGCACGGGGAATGAGCAGTTCTTC. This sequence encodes CASTGNEQFF.

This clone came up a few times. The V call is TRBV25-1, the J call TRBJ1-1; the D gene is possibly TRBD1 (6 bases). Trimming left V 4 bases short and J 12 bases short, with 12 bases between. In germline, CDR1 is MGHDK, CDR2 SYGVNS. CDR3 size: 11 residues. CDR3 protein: CASSAGGQSFF. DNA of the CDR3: TGTGCCAGCAGTGCTGGGGGCCAATCTTTCTTT.

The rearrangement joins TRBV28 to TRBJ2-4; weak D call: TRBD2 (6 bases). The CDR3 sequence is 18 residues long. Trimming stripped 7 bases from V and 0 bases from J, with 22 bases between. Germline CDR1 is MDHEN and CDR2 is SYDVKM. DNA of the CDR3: TGTGCCAGCATTAGTAGTCGGGAGAAGCATGTAGCCAAAAACATTCAGTACTTC. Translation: CASISSREKHVAKNIQYF.

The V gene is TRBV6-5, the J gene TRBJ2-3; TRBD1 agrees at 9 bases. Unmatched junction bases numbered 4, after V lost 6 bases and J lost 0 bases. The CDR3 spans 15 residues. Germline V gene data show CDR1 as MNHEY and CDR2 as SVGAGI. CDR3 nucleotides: TGTGCCAGCAGCGTGGACAGGGGTAGCACAGATACGCAGTATTTT. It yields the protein CASSVDRGSTDTQYF.

DNA for the CDR3: TGTGCCATCAGTGATCGATCAGGTCAAGCTTTCTTT. Translation gives CAISDRSGQAFF. This sequence joins TRBV10-3 and TRBJ1-1; D is undetermined. CDR3 length: 12 amino acids. The germline gives CDR1 ENHRY, CDR2 SYGVKD. Deletions cut 3 bases from V and 9 bases from J, with 11 bases between.

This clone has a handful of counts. CDR3 in DNA: TGTGCCACAACGGAAAACCCACGACAGGGAGAAAACATTCAGTACTTC. It yields the protein CATTENPRQGENIQYF. The chain uses TRBV19 and TRBJ2-4, with 7 bases matching TRBD1. The CDR3 length is 16 residues. Trimming removed 10 bases from V and 5 bases from J; junction bases left unmatched: 17. Germline V gene sequence: CDR1 LNHDA, CDR2 SQIVND (reference sequence).

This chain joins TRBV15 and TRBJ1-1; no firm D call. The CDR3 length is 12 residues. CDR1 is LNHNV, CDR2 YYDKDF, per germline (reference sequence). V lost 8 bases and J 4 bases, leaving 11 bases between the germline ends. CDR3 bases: TGTGCCACCCGACGGGGATCCACTGAAGCTTTCTTT. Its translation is CATRRGSTEAFF.

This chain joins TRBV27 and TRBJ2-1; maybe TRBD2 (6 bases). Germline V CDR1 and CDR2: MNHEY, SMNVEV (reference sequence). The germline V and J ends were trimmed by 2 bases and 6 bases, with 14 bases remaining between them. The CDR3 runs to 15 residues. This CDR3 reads CASSLVAGMANEQFF. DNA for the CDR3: TGTGCCAGCAGTTTAGTGGCGGGAATGGCCAATGAGCAGTTCTTC.

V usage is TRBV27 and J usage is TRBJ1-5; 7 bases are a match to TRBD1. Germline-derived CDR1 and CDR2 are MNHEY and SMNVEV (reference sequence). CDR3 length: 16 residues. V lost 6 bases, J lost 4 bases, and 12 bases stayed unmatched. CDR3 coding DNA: TGTGCCAGCAGCAAAAACCCGGGACAGTCTAATCAGCCCCAGCATTTT. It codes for CASSKNPGQSNQPQHF.

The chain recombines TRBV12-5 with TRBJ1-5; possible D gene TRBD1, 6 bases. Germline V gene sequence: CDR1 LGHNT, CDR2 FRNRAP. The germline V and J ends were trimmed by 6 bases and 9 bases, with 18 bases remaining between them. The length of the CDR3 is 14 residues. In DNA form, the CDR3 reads TGTGCTAGTGGCCTTGGGACACTTGGTGGGCCCCAGCATTTT. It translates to CASGLGTLGGPQHF.

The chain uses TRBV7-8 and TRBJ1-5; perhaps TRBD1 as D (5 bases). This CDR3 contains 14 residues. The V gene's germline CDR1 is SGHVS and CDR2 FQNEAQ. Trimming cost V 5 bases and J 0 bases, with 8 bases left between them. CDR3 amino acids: CASSTGVSNQPQHF. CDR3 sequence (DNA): TGTGCCAGCAGCACGGGGGTTAGCAATCAGCCCCAGCATTTT.

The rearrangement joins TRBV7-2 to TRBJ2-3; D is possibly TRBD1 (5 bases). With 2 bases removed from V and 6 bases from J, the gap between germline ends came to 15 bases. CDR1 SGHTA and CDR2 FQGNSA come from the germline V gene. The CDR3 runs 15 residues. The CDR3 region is CASSLNSQGTDTQYF. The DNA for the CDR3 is TGTGCCAGCAGCTTAAACTCGCAGGGAACGGATACGCAGTATTTT. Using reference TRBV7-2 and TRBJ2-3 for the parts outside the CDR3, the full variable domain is GAGVSQSPSNKVTEKGKDVELRCDPISGHTALYWYRQSLGQGLEFLIYFQGNSAPDKSGLPSDRFSAERTGGSVSTLTIQRTQQEDSAVYLCASSLNSQGTDTQYFGPGTRLTVL.

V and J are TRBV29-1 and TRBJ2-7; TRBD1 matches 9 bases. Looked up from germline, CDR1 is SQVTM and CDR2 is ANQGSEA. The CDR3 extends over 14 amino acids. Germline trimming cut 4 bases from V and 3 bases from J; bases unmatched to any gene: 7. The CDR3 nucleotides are TGCAGCGTTGGGGACAGGGCCAACCACTACGAGCAGTACTTC. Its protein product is CSVGDRANHYEQYF.

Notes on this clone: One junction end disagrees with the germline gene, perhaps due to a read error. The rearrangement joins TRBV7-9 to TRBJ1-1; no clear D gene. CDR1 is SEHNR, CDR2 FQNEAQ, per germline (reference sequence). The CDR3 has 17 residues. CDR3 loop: CSSSSLRPADMNTEAFF. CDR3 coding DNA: TGTTCCAGCAGCTCGTTGAGGCCCGCGGATATGAACACTGAAGCTTTCTTT.

This CDR3 is CAWSVASSYNEQFF. CDR3 nucleotide sequence: TGTGCCTGGAGTGTCGCGTCCTCCTACAATGAGCAGTTCTTC. The V gene is TRBV30, the J gene TRBJ2-1, with D uncertain. Germline values: CDR1 GTSNPN, CDR2 SVGIG (reference sequence). CDR3 length: 14 amino acids. Trimming took off 0 bases at V and 0 bases at J, with 6 bases between the two ends.